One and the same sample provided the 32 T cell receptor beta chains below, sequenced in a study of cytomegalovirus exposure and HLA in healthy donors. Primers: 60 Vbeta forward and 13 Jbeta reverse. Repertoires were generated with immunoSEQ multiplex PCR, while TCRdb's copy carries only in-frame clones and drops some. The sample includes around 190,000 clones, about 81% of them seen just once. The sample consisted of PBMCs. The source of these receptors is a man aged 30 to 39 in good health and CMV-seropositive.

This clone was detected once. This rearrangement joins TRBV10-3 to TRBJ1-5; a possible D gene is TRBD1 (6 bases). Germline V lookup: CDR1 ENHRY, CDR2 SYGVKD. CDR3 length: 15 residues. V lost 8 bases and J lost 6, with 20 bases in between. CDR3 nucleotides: TGTGCCATCGCAGGGGACTATAGGGGTGGTCAGCCCCAGCATTTT. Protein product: CAIAGDYRGGQPQHF.

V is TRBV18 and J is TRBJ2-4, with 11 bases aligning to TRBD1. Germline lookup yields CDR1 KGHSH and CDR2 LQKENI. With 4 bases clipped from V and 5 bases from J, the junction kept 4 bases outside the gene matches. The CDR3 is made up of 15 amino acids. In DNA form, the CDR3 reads TGTGCCAGCTCACTAGGACAGGGGGCGCAAAACATTCAGTACTTC. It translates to CASSLGQGAQNIQYF.

DNA for the CDR3: TGTGCCAGCACCAGCCCAGGGTTCCCAAGGAACACTGAAGCTTTCTTT. It encodes CASTSPGFPRNTEAFF. The chain couples TRBV19 to TRBJ1-1; D possibly corresponds to TRBD1 (5 bases). The CDR3 consists of 16 residues. Deletions cut 9 bases from V and 1 base from J, with 21 bases between. From germline, CDR1 is LNHDA and CDR2 SQIVND (reference sequence).

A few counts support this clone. The CDR3 loop reads CAWSAPQGIRAEAFF. CDR3 nucleotide sequence: TGTGCCTGGAGTGCTCCCCAGGGGATCAGAGCTGAAGCTTTCTTT. This chain links TRBV30 with TRBJ1-1, with D perhaps TRBD1 (6 bases). V lost 1 base, J lost 6 bases, and 18 bases lay in between. The germline V gene has CDR1 GTSNPN and CDR2 SVGIG (reference sequence). The CDR3 sequence is 15 residues long.

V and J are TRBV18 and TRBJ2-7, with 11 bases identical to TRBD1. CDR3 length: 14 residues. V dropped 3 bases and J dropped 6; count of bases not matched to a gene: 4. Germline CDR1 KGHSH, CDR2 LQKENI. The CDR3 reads CASSPGQGGSEQYF. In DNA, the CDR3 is TGTGCCAGCTCACCGGGACAGGGGGGTAGCGAGCAGTACTTC.

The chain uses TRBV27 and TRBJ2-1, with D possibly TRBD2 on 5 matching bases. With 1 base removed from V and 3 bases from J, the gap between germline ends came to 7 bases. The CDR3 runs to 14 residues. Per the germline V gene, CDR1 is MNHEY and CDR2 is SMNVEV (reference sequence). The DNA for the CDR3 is TGTGCCAGCAGTTTATTCGGGAACTACAATGAGCAGTTCTTC. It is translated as CASSLFGNYNEQFF.

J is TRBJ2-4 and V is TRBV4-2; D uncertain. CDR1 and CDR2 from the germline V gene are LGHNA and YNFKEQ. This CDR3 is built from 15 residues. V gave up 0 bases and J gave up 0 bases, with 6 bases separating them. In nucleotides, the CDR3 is TGTGCCAGCAGCCAAGATGCGTTAGCCAAAAACATTCAGTACTTC. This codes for CASSQDALAKNIQYF.

The CDR3 nucleotides read TGTGCCAGCAGCTTATTTCCCAGGACTGAAGCTTTCTTT. This translates into CASSLFPRTEAFF. This chain uses TRBV7-2 with TRBJ1-1; D unclear. Trimming took off 2 bases at V and 5 bases at J, with 9 bases between the two ends. The CDR3 is 13 residues long. Germline V gene sequence: CDR1 SGHTA, CDR2 FQGNSA.

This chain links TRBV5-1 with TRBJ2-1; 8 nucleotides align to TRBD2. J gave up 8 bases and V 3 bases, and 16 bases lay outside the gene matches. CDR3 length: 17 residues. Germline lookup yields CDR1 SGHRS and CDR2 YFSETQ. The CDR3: CASSWGPGAGGRDEQFF. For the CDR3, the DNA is TGCGCCAGCAGCTGGGGGCCCGGGGCGGGGGGACGCGATGAGCAGTTCTTC.

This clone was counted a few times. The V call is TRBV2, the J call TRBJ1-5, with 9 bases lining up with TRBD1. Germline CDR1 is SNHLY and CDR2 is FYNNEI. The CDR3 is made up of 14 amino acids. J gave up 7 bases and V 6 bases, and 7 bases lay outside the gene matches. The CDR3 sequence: CASSGDRVGQPQHF. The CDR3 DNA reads TGTGCCAGCAGCGGGGACAGGGTAGGCCAGCCCCAGCATTTT. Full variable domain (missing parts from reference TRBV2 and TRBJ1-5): EPEVTQTPSHQVTQMGQEVILRCVPISNHLYFYWYRQILGQKVEFLVSFYNNEISEKSEIFDDQFSVERPDGSNFTLKIRSTKLEDSAMYFCASSGDRVGQPQHFGDGTRLSIL.

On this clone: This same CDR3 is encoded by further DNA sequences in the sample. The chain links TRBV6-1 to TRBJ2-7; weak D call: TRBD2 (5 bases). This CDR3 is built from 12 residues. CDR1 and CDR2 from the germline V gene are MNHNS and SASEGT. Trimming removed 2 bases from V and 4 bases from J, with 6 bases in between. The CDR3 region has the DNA TGTGCCAGCAGTGAACGAGGGTACGAGCAGTACTTC. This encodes CASSERGYEQYF.

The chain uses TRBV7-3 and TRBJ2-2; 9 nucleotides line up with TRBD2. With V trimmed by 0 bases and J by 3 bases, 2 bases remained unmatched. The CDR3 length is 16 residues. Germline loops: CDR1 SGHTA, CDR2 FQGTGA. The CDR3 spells CASSLTASGDTGELFF. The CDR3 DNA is TGTGCCAGCAGCTTAACGGCTAGCGGGGACACCGGGGAGCTGTTTTTT.

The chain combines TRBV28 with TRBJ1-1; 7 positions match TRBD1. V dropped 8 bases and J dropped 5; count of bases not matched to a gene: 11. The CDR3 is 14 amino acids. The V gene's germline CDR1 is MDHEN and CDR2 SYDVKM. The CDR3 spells CASWGTRGRTEAFF. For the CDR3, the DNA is TGTGCCAGCTGGGGTACCAGGGGGAGGACTGAAGCTTTCTTT.

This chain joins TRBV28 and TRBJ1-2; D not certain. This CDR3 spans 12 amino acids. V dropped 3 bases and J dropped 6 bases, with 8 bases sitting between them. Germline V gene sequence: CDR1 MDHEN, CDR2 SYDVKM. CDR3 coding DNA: TGTGCCAGCAGTTTCCGTAGAGATGGCTACACCTTC. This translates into CASSFRRDGYTF.

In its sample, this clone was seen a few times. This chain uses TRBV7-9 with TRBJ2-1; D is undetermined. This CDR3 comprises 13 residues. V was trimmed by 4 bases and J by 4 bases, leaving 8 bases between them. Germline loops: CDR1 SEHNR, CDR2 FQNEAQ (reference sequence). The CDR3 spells CASSSDGYNEQFF. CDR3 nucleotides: TGTGCCAGCAGCTCAGACGGGTACAATGAGCAGTTCTTC.

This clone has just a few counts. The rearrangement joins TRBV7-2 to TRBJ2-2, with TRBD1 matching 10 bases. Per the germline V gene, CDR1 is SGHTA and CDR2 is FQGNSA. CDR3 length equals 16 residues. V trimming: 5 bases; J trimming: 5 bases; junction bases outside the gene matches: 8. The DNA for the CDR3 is TGTGCCAGCAGCCCACGGACAGGGGGATTGACCGGGGAGCTGTTTTTT. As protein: CASSPRTGGLTGELFF.

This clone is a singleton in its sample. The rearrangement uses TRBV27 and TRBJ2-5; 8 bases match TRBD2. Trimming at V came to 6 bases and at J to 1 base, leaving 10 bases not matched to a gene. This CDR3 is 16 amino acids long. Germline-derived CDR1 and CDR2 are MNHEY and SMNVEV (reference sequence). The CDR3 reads CASRDQKRGTQETQYF. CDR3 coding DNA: TGTGCCAGCAGGGATCAGAAGCGGGGGACCCAAGAGACCCAGTACTTC.

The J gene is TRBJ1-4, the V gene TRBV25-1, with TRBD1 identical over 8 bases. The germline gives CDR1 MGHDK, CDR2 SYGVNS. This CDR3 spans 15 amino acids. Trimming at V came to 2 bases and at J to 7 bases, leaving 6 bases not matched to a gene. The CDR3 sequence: CASSEHRGTAEKLFF. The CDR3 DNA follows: TGTGCCAGCAGTGAACACAGGGGGACAGCTGAAAAACTGTTTTTT.

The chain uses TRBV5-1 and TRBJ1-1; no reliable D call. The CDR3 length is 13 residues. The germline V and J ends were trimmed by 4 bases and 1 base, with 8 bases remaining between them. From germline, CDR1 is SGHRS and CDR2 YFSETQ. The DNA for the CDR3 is TGCGCCAGCAGCCGGGGTGCGAACACTGAAGCTTTCTTT. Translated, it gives CASSRGANTEAFF.

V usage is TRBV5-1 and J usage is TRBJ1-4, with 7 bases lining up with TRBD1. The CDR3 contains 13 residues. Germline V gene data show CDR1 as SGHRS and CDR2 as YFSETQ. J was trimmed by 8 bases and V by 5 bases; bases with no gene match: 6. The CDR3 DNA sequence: TGCGCCAGCAGATTTGACAGGGCCGAAAAACTGTTTTTT. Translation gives CASRFDRAEKLFF.

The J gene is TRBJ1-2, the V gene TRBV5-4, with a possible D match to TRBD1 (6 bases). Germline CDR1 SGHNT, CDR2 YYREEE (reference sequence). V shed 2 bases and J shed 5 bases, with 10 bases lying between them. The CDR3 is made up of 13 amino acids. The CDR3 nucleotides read TGTGCCAGCAGCTTACAGGGATCTTATGGCTACACCTTC. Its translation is CASSLQGSYGYTF.

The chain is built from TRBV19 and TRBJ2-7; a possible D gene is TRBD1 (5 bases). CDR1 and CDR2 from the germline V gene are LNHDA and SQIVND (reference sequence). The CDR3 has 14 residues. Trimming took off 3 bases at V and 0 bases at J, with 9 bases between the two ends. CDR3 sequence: CASSMGQGSYEQYF. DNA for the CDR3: TGTGCCAGTAGTATGGGGCAGGGCTCCTACGAGCAGTACTTC.

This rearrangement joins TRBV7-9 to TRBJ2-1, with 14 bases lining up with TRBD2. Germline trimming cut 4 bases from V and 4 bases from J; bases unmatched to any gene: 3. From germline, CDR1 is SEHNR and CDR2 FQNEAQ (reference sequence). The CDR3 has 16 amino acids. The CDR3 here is CASSSRLAGGYNEQFF. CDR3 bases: TGTGCCAGCAGCTCCCGACTAGCGGGGGGGTACAATGAGCAGTTCTTC.

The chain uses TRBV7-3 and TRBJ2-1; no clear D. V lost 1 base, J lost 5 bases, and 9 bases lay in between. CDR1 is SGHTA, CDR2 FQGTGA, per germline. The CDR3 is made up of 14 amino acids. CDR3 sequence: CASSLNADNNEQFF. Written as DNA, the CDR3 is TGTGCCAGCAGCTTAAACGCAGACAACAATGAGCAGTTCTTC.

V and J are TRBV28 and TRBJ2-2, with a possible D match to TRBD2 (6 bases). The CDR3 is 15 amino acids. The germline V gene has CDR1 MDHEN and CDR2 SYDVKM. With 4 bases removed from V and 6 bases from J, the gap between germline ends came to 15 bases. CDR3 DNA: TGTGCCAGCAGTTCGTCGGGAGTAGTACCCGGGGAGCTGTTTTTT. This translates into CASSSSGVVPGELFF.

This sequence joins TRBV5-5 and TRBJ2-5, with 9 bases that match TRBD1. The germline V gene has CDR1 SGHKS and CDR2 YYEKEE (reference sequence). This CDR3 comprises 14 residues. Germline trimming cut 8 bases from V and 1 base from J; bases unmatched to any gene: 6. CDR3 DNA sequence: TGTGCCAGTGGACAGGGGCCCTTCCAAGAGACCCAGTACTTC. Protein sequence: CASGQGPFQETQYF.

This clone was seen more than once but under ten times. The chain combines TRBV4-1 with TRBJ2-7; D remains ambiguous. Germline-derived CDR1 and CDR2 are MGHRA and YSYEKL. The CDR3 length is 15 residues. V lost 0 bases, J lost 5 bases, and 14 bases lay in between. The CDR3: CASSQEPVRNDEQYF. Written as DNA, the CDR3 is TGCGCCAGCAGCCAAGAACCGGTTCGTAACGACGAGCAGTACTTC.

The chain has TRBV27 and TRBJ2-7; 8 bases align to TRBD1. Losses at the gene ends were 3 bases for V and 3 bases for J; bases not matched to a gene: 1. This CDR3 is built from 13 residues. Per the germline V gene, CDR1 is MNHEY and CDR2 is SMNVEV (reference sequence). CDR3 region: CASSFGQGYEQYF. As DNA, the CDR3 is TGTGCCAGCAGTTTTGGACAGGGCTACGAGCAGTACTTC.

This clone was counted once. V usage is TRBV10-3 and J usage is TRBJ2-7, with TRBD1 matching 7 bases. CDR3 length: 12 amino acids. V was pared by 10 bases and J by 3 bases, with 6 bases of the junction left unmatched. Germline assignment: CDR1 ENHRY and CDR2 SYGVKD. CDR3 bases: TGTGCCAGTGGACAGGTCAGCTACGAGCAGTACTTC. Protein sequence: CASGQVSYEQYF.

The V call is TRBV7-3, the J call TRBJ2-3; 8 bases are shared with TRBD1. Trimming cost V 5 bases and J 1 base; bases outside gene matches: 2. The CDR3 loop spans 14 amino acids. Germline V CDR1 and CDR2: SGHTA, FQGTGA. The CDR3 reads CASSPGQGTDTQYF. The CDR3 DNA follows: TGTGCCAGCAGCCCGGGACAGGGCACAGATACGCAGTATTTT.

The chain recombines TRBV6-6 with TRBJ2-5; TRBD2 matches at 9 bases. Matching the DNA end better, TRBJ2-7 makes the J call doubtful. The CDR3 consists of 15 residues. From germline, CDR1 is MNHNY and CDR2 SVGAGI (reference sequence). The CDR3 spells CASTPREGGSYEQYF. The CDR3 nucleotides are TGTGCCAGCACCCCGCGGGAGGGGGGGTCCTACGAGCAGTACTTC.

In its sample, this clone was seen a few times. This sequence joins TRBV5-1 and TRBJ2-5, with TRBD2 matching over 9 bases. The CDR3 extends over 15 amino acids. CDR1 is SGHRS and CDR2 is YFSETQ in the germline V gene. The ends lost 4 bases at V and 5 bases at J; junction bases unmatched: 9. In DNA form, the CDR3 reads TGCGCCAGCAGCCTGACTAGCGGAGTAGTCGAGACCCAGTACTTC. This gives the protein CASSLTSGVVETQYF.